This T cell receptor beta chain was observed in a study of cytomegalovirus exposure and HLA in healthy donors (dated by TCRdb to 2015 to 2018). Regarding the study in general: The 500 to 700 repertoires of the first cohort and the roughly 120 validation repertoires were produced on the same platform, according to a later analysis. The study aimed to test whether cataloging public T cell receptors could reveal signatures of past pathogen exposure. Along with the approximately 650-subject first cohort, a separate validation cohort of over a hundred different subjects was used. The study combined high-throughput TCR immunosequencing, statistical association of individual TCRs with disease status, and machine learning to predict cytomegalovirus infection status. The paper's findings and limits, for the study overall: In vitro tests confirmed that a few of the cytomegalovirus-associated TCR beta chains recognize cytomegalovirus antigens. Of the cluster scores, approximately 95% were above 0 in a later analysis, which found that TCRs clustered in the first cohort also tended to co-occur in the 95 to 150 validation repertoires. Across donors, most TCR sequences were observed very rarely, whereas some public TCRs were present in many individuals. A total of about 180 TCR beta chains were listed by the study as associated with cytomegalovirus. It was suggested by the authors that the approach could potentially be generalized to other disease states and immunological phenotypes. The classifier was reported to diagnose cytomegalovirus status with high specificity and sensitivity in both the original and validation cohorts. All 110 or so repertoires were used to score co-occurrence in the validation cohort in a later analysis, because that analysis had no HLA typing for the cohort.

This clone occurred a few times. The antigen it binds to is not known. No base quality values were provided; no much bigger clone lies one nucleotide off. The donors belonged to the validation cohort of approximately 130 subjects, which was separate from the roughly 700-subject first cohort. The library came from the immunoSEQ multiplex PCR assay. The study's own analysis went as follows. A statistical classification framework was built to diagnose cytomegalovirus status from the catalog of TCR beta chain sequences. In its TCRdb copy, this immuneACCESS table keeps in-frame sequences only and misses some clones. Where compared with another copy, unresolved V genes explain less than half of these, and the others have no known cause. That table gives V, J and clone size, and the DNA gave D and trimming. The sample profile shows roughly 250,000 clones; around 87% of them were found once. Roughly 1.2% of the sample goes to the ten largest clones.

This clonotype was obtained from a young woman in good health and CMV-seropositive. What was sequenced was PBMCs.

The CDR3 region: CASSTTVNTEAFF. The DNA sequence is given as TGTGCCAGCAGCACGACAGTGAACACTGAAGCTTTCTTT. The rearranged chain carries TRBV11-2 and TRBJ1-1; 5 matching bases give a weak D call of TRBD1. Including cysteine and phenylalanine, the CDR3 has 13 amino acids. The entry retains the CDR3 DNA only, 39 bases that are in frame from base 1. Cut back by 5 bases and 0 bases, the V and J ends lie 7 bases apart. From a lookup of the germline V gene, CDR1 and CDR2 are SGHAT and FQNNGV.